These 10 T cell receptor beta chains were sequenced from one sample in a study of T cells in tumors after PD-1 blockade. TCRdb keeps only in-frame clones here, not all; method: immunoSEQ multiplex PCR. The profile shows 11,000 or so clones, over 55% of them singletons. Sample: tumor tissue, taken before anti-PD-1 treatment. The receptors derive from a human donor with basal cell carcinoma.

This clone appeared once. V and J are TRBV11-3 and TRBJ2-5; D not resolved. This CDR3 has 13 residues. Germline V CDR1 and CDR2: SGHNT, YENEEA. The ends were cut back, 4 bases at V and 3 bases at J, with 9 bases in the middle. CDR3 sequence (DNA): TGTGCCAGCAGCTCCCGCTGGGAAGAGACCCAGTACTTC. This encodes CASSSRWEETQYF.

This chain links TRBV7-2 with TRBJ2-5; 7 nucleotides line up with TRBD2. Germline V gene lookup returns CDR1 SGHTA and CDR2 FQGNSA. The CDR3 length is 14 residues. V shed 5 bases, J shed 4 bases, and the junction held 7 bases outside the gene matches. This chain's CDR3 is CASSPAGLSETQYF. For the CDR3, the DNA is TGTGCCAGCAGCCCAGCGGGACTCTCAGAGACCCAGTACTTC.

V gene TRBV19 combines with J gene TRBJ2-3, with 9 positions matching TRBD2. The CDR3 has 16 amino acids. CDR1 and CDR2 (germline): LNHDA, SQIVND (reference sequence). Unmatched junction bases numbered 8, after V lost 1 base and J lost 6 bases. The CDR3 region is CASSIGGRGGRDTQYF. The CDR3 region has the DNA TGTGCCAGTAGTATAGGAGGGCGGGGGGGCCGCGATACGCAGTATTTT.

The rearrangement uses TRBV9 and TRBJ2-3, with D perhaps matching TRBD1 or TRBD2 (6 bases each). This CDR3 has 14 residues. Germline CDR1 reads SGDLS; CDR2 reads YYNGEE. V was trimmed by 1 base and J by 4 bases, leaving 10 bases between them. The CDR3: CASSVRGRADTQYF. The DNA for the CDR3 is TGTGCCAGCAGCGTACGGGGGCGGGCAGATACGCAGTATTTT.

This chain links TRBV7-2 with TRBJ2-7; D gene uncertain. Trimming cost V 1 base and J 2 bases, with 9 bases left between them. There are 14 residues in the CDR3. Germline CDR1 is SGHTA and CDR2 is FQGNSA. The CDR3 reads CASSLGQFAYEQYF. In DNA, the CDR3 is TGTGCCAGCAGCTTAGGGCAGTTTGCCTACGAGCAGTACTTC. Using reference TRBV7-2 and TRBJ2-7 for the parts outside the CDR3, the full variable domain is GAGVSQSPSNKVTEKGKDVELRCDPISGHTALYWYRQSLGQGLEFLIYFQGNSAPDKSGLPSDRFSAERTGGSVSTLTIQRTQQEDSAVYLCASSLGQFAYEQYFGPGTRLTVT.

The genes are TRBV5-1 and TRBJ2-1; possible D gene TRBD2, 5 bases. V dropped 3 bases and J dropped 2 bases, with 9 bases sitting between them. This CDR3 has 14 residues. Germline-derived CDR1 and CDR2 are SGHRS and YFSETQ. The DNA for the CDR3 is TGCGCCAGCAGCTCCCCGGGAACCTACAATGAGCAGTTCTTC. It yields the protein CASSSPGTYNEQFF.

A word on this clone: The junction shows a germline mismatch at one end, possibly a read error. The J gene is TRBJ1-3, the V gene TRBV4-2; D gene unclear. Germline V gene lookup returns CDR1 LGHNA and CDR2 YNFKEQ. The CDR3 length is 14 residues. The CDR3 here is CASSQGASGNTIYF. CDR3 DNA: TGTGCCAGCAGCCAAGGCGCCTCTGGTAACACCATATATTTT.

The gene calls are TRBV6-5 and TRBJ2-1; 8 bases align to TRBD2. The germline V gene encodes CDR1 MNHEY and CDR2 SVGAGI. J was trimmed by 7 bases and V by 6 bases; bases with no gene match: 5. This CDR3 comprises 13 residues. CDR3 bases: TGTGCCAGCAGCCGAGGCGGGGGGAATGAGCAGTTCTTC. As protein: CASSRGGGNEQFF.

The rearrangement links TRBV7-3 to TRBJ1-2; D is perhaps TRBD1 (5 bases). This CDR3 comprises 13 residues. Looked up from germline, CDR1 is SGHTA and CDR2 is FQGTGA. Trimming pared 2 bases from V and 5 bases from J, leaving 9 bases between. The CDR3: CASSLGQGYGYTF. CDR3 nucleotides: TGTGCCAGCAGCTTAGGGCAGGGTTATGGCTACACCTTC.

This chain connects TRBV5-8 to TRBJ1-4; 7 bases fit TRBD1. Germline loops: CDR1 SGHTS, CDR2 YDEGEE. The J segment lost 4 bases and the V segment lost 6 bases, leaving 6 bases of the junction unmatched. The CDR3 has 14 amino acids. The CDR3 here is CASTLTGSNEKLFF. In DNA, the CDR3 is TGTGCCAGCACCCTGACAGGGAGTAATGAAAAACTGTTTTTT.